These 5 T cell receptor beta chains came from one sample sequenced in a study of blood T cell repertoires in COVID-19. This table comes from immunoSEQ multiplex PCR, and its TCRdb copy is limited to in-frame clones, with some not included. The data contain about 180,000 clones, more than 85% of them seen just once; the ten biggest clones take up under 3.5%. The sequencing input was peripheral blood. The receptors stem from a woman in her twenties or thirties with active or convalescent COVID-19.

This chain uses TRBV2 with TRBJ1-2; a possible D gene is TRBD1 (5 bases). The CDR3 sequence is 14 residues long. Trimming removed 5 bases from V and 5 bases from J, with 15 bases in between. Germline CDR1 and CDR2: SNHLY and FYNNEI. CDR3 protein: CASSHPRGIYGYTF. CDR3 nucleotides: TGTGCCAGCAGTCATCCTCGGGGGATATATGGCTACACCTTC. Looking up the rest from reference TRBV2 and TRBJ1-2 gives the full variable domain: EPEVTQTPSHQVTQMGQEVILRCVPISNHLYFYWYRQILGQKVEFLVSFYNNEISEKSEIFDDQFSVERPDGSNFTLKIRSTKLEDSAMYFCASSHPRGIYGYTFGSGTRLTVV.

V is TRBV15 and J is TRBJ2-7; 9 bases match TRBD1. CDR1 LNHNV and CDR2 YYDKDF come from the germline V gene (reference sequence). The CDR3 is made up of 15 amino acids. The J segment lost 2 bases and the V segment lost 5 bases, leaving 7 bases of the junction unmatched. CDR3 sequence reads: CATSRRDRVPYEQYF. The CDR3 region has the DNA TGTGCCACCAGCCGCCGGGACAGGGTCCCCTACGAGCAGTACTTC.

This chain joins TRBV12-3 or TRBV12-4 and TRBJ1-4, with D tentatively TRBD1 (6 bases). V dropped 5 bases and J dropped 14 bases, with 15 bases sitting between them. The CDR3 extends over 12 amino acids. This CDR3 reads CASSRQDWGLFF. CDR3 coding DNA: TGTGCCAGCAGTAGACAGGATTGGGGGCTGTTTTTT.

This rearrangement joins TRBV18 to TRBJ2-1; a weak D match, TRBD2 (6 bases). V dropped 6 bases and J dropped 3 bases, with 12 bases sitting between them. Germline V gives CDR1 KGHSH, CDR2 LQKENI. There are 14 residues in the CDR3. CDR3 in DNA: TGTGCCAGCTCCCCTCGGACTATCTACAATGAGCAGTTCTTC. Its translation is CASSPRTIYNEQFF.

CDR3 protein: CASSFAGTGEGDTQYF. As DNA, the CDR3 is TGTGCCAGCAGCTTCGCCGGGACAGGGGAGGGAGATACGCAGTATTTT. This sequence joins TRBV7-8 and TRBJ2-3; 10 nucleotides align to TRBD1. The germline gives CDR1 SGHVS, CDR2 FQNEAQ. The CDR3 length is 16 residues. Trimming at V came to 3 bases and at J to 5 bases, leaving 8 bases not matched to a gene. The whole variable domain, remainder taken from reference TRBV7-8 and TRBJ2-3, is GAGVSQSPRYKVAKRGQDVALRCDPISGHVSLFWYQQALGQGPEFLTYFQNEAQLDKSGLPSDRFFAERPEGSVSTLKIQRTQQEDSAVYLCASSFAGTGEGDTQYFGPGTRLTVL.